These 10 T cell receptor beta chains originate from one sample sequenced in a study of T cell changes during pregnancy in multiple sclerosis. Only in-frame clones appear in the TCRdb table, and some are missing; sequencing was by immunoSEQ multiplex PCR. The sample includes some 44,000 clones, around 90% of them seen just once. This specimen was CD4+ T cells from peripheral blood mononuclear cells, taken before pregnancy. These receptors came from a female donor with multiple sclerosis, enrolled in a pregnancy study.

This clone was seen once. V gene TRBV28 combines with J gene TRBJ2-6, with TRBD2 as a possible D gene (6 bases). The CDR3 runs to 14 residues. Trimming left V 6 bases short and J 2 bases short, with 8 bases between. The V gene's germline CDR1 is MDHEN and CDR2 SYDVKM. CDR3 sequence: CASSWGAGANVLTF. DNA for the CDR3: TGTGCCAGCAGCTGGGGGGCTGGGGCCAACGTCCTGACTTTC.

This chain links TRBV5-1 with TRBJ2-5; the D gene is possibly TRBD1 (7 bases). This CDR3 spans 15 amino acids. V was shortened by 4 bases and J by 7 bases, with 20 bases between the two germline ends. The germline CDR1 and CDR2 sequences are SGHRS and YFSETQ. CDR3 residues: CASSASAGQGGTQYF. The CDR3 DNA follows: TGCGCCAGCAGCGCTAGCGCGGGGCAGGGGGGGACCCAGTACTTC.

Here the CDR3 DNA reads TGTGCCAGCAGTCTAGGGGGCCTCTCTGGAAACACCATATATTTT. Translating it yields CASSLGGLSGNTIYF. The genes are TRBV28 and TRBJ1-3; 7 nucleotides line up with TRBD1. The CDR3 sequence is 15 residues long. V shed 5 bases, J shed 0 bases, and the junction held 4 bases outside the gene matches. CDR1 and CDR2 from the germline V gene are MDHEN and SYDVKM.

J is TRBJ1-1 and V is TRBV5-1; 12 positions agree with TRBD1. Germline V lookup: CDR1 SGHRS, CDR2 YFSETQ. There are 18 residues in the CDR3. J was trimmed by 4 bases and V by 4 bases; bases with no gene match: 14. CDR3 loop: CASSERWDRGLVSTEAFF. In nucleotides, the CDR3 is TGCGCCAGCAGCGAACGGTGGGACAGGGGGCTGGTAAGCACTGAAGCTTTCTTT. The full variable domain, completed using reference TRBV5-1 and TRBJ1-1, is KAGVTQTPRYLIKTRGQQVTLSCSPISGHRSVSWYQQTPGQGLQFLFEYFSETQRNKGNFPGRFSGRQFSNSRSEMNVSTLELGDSALYLCASSERWDRGLVSTEAFFGQGTRLTVV.

The gene calls are TRBV10-3 and TRBJ2-7; TRBD2 agrees at 7 bases. V was pared by 6 bases and J by 5 bases, with 13 bases of the junction left unmatched. Germline CDR1 is ENHRY and CDR2 is SYGVKD. This CDR3 has 15 residues. The CDR3 reads CAIRLAEAGSHEQYF. CDR3 bases: TGTGCCATCAGGCTAGCGGAGGCTGGTAGCCACGAGCAGTACTTC.

A single count supports this clone. The J gene is TRBJ2-7, the V gene TRBV4-2; 10 nucleotides align to TRBD2. V lost 0 bases, J lost 3 bases, and 5 bases stayed unmatched. The CDR3 is 16 amino acids. The germline V gene has CDR1 LGHNA and CDR2 YNFKEQ. CDR3 DNA sequence: TGTGCCAGCAGCCAAGATAGCGGGGGGCCAGACTACGAGCAGTACTTC. Encoded protein: CASSQDSGGPDYEQYF.

The genes are TRBV5-1 and TRBJ2-3; 8 bases line up with TRBD2. The CDR3 sequence is 15 residues long. CDR1 SGHRS and CDR2 YFSETQ come from the germline V gene. With V trimmed by 1 base and J by 2 bases, 3 bases remained unmatched. The CDR3 protein is CASSLTSGFTDTQYF. Here the CDR3 DNA reads TGCGCCAGCAGCTTGACTAGCGGTTTCACAGATACGCAGTATTTT.

This chain uses TRBV6-5 with TRBJ2-3; D not certain. The germline CDR1 and CDR2 sequences are MNHEY and SVGAGI. V was clipped by 6 bases and J by 6 bases, with 13 bases between them. CDR3 length equals 13 residues. CDR3 in amino acids: CASSQTIRDTQYF. CDR3 nucleotide sequence: TGTGCCAGCAGCCAAACTATACGGGATACGCAGTATTTT.

The gene calls are TRBV5-1 and TRBJ2-3; 7 bases line up with TRBD1. Germline V CDR1 and CDR2: SGHRS, YFSETQ. Trimming removed 2 bases from V and 1 base from J; junction bases left unmatched: 7. The CDR3 has 16 amino acids. The CDR3 coding sequence is TGCGCCAGCAGCTTCAGGGGGTGGGTGCGCACAGATACGCAGTATTTT. The encoded protein is CASSFRGWVRTDTQYF.

The chain combines TRBV6-6 with TRBJ1-2; possible D gene TRBD1, 6 bases. The ends were cut back, 4 bases at V and 8 bases at J, with 17 bases in the middle. In germline, CDR1 is MNHNY, CDR2 SVGAGI (reference sequence). The CDR3 loop spans 14 amino acids. CDR3 loop: CASSSTGQNQGYTF. The CDR3 region has the DNA TGTGCCAGCAGTTCGACCGGACAGAACCAAGGCTACACCTTC.